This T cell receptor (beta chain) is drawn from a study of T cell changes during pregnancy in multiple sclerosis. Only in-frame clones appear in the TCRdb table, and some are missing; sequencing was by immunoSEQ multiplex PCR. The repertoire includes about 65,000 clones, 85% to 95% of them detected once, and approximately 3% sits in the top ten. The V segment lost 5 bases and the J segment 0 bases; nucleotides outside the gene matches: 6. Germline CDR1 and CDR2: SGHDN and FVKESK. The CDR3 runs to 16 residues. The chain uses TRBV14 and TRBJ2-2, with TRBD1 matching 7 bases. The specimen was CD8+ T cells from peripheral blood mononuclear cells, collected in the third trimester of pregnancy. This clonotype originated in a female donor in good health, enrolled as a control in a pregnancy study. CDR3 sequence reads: CASSSRQGPNTGELFF. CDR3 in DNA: TGTGCCAGCAGCTCTCGACAGGGACCGAACACCGGGGAGCTGTTTTTT.